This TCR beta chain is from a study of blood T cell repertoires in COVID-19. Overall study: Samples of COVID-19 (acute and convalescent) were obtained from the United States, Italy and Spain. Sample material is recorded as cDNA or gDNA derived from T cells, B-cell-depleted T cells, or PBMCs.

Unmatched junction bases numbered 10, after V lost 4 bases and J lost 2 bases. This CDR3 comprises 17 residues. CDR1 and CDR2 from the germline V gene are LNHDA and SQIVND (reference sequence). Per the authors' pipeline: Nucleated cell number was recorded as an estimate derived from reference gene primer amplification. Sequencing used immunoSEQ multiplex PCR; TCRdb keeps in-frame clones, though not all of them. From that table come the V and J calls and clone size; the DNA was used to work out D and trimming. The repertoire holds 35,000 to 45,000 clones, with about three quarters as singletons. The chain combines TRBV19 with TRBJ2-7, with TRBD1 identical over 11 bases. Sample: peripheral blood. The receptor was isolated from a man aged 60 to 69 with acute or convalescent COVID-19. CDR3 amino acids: CASSTQTGTGGTYEQYF. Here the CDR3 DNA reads TGTGCCAGTAGTACCCAGACCGGGACAGGGGGGACCTACGAGCAGTACTTC.